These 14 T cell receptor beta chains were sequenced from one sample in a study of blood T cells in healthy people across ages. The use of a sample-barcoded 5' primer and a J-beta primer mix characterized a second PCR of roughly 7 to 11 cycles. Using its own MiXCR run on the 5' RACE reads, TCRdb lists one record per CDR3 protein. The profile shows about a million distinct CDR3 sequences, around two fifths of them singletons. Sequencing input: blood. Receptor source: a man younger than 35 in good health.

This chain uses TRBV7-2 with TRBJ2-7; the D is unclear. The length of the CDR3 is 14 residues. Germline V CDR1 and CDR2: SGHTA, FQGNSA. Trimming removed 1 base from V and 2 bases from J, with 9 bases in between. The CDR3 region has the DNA TGTGCCAGCAGCTTAGGTTTCACGACCTACGAGCAGTACTTC. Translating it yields CASSLGFTTYEQYF.

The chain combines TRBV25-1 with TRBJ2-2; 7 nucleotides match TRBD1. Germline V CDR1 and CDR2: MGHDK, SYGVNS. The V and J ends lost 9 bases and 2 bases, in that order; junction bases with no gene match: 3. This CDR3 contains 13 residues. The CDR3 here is CARGTANTGELFF. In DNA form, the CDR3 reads TGTGCCAGAGGGACAGCCAACACCGGGGAGCTGTTTTTT.

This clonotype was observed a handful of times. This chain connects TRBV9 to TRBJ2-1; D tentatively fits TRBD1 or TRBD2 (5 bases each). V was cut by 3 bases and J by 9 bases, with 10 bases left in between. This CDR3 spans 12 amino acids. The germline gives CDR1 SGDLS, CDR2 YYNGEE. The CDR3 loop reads CASSASGTEQFF. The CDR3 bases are TGTGCCAGCAGCGCCTCGGGGACTGAGCAGTTCTTC.

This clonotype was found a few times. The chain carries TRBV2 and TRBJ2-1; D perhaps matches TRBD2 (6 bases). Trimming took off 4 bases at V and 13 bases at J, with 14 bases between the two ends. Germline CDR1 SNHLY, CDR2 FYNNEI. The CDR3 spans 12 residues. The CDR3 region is CASSGSRETQFF. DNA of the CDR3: TGTGCCAGCAGTGGGTCACGGGAGACCCAGTTCTTC.

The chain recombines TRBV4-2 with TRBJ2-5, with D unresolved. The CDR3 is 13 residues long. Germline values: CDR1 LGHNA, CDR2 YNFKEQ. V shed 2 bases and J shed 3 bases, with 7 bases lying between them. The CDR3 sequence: CASSQTTEETQYF. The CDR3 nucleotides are TGTGCCAGCAGCCAAACCACGGAAGAGACCCAGTACTTC.

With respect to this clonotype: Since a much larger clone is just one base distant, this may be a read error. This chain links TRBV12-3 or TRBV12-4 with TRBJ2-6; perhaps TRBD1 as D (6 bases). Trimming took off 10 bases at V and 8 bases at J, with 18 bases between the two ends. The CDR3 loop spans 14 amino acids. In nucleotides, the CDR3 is TGTGCCAACAGAACAGACAGGCTATCCAACGTCCTGACTTTC. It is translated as CANRTDRLSNVLTF.

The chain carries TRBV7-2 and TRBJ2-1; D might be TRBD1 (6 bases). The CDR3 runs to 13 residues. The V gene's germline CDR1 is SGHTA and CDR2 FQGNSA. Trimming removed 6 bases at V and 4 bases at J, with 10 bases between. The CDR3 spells CASRDTGYNEQFF. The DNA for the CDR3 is TGTGCCAGCAGGGACACAGGGTACAATGAGCAGTTCTTC.

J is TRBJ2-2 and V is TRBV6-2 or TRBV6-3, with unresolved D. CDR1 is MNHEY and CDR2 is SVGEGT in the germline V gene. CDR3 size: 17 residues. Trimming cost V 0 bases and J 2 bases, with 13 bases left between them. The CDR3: CASSYSVSRPNTGELFF. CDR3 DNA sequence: TGTGCCAGCAGTTACTCGGTCTCGCGGCCAAACACCGGGGAGCTGTTTTTT.

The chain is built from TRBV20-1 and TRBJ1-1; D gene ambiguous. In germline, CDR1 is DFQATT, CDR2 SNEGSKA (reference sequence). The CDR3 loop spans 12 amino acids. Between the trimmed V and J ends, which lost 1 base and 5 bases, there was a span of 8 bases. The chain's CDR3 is CSARGVMTEAFF. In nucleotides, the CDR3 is TGCAGTGCTAGAGGGGTAATGACTGAAGCTTTCTTT.

This CDR3 is CASSQWDRGDIETQYF. The CDR3 nucleotides are TGCGCCAGCAGCCAATGGGACAGGGGGGATATAGAGACCCAGTACTTC. The chain links TRBV4-1 to TRBJ2-7, with 11 bases fitting TRBD1. The tail of the sequence fits TRBJ2-5 better, so the J call may be wrong. The CDR3 consists of 16 residues. Germline loops: CDR1 MGHRA, CDR2 YSYEKL.

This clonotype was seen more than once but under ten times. The CDR3 coding sequence is TGTGCCAGCAGCTTTCCGGACAGGAGCCCTTACAATGAGCAGTTCTTC. This translates into CASSFPDRSPYNEQFF. The chain employs TRBV7-2 and TRBJ2-1, with TRBD1 identical over 7 bases. The CDR3 has 16 residues. Losses at the gene ends were 3 bases for V and 4 bases for J; bases not matched to a gene: 9. The germline CDR1 and CDR2 sequences are SGHTA and FQGNSA.

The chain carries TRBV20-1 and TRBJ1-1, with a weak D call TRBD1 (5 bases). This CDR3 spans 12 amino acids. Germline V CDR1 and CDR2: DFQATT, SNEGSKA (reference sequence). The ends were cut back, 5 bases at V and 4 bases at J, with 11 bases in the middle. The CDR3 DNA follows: TGCAGTGCTTTCTCAGGGAGCACTGAAGCTTTCTTT. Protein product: CSAFSGSTEAFF.

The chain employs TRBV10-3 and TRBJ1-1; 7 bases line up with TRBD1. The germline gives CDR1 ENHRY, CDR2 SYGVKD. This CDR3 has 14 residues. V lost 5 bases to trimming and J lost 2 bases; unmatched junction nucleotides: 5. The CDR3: CAISQQGGNTEAFF. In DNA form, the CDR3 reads TGTGCCATCAGTCAGCAGGGGGGAAACACTGAAGCTTTCTTT.

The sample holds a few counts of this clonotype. The CDR3 protein is CASSDQGPYEQYF. CDR3 sequence (DNA): TGTGCCAGCAGTGACCAGGGTCCTTACGAGCAGTACTTC. The gene calls are TRBV6-5 and TRBJ2-7; TRBD1 might be the D (5 bases). V shed 5 bases and J shed 4 bases, with 12 bases lying between them. The CDR3 loop spans 13 amino acids. Germline values: CDR1 MNHEY, CDR2 SVGAGI.